This T cell receptor (beta chain) originates from a study of CD8 T cells in ankylosing spondylitis. The study, taken as a whole, reports: Past studies reported some motif variants in reactive arthritis synovial fluid and blood. Within peripheral blood, clones linked to disease were CD8+ and relatively rare. In ankylosing spondylitis patients, matched synovial fluid reportedly showed significant enrichment of disease-linked clones.

As regards this clonotype: Its antigen is unknown.

The CDR3 is made up of 15 amino acids. Germline loops: CDR1 ENHRY, CDR2 SYGVKD. J was trimmed by 4 bases and V by 4 bases; bases with no gene match: 7. With molecular barcodes, quantitative 5'-RACE was used to make the TCR beta libraries. TCRdb re-analysed the 5' RACE reads in MiXCR, keeping a single row per CDR3 protein. The sample lists approximately 110,000 distinct CDR3 sequences, less than 25% seen once, with about 12% in the top ten. The V gene is TRBV10-3, the J gene TRBJ1-3; 7 nucleotides align to TRBD1. The sequenced material came from synovial fluid, either unsorted or a sorted T cell fraction (not recorded which). The TCR comes from a male donor with ankylosing spondylitis. The CDR3 here is CAISAAGGTGNTIYF. The CDR3 region has the DNA TGTGCCATCAGTGCGGCAGGGGGGACCGGAAACACCATATATTTT.